This T cell receptor beta chain emerged from a study of cytomegalovirus exposure and HLA in healthy donors. Regarding the study as a whole: It was shown in a later analysis that HLA-associated TCR beta chains were more clonally expanded than other, equally common chains. HLA allele associations emerged for 17,000 or so TCR beta sequences in a later analysis, at 0.05 false discovery rate.

With 60 Vbeta and 13 Jbeta primers, the PCR was carried out. Here immunoSEQ multiplex PCR was the method, and the copy in TCRdb shows in-frame clones only, minus some. The data contain about 130,000 clones, approximately 61% of them seen just once; the ten biggest clones take up approximately 1.5%. As concerns this clone: Its antigen is as yet unknown.

Sequenced sample: PBMCs. This clonotype was obtained from a man younger than 45 in good health and CMV-seropositive.

Here the CDR3 DNA reads TGTGCCAGCAGCCAAGATTTGCAGGGGGTTATTGAGACCCAGTACTTC. This gives the protein CASSQDLQGVIETQYF. This sequence joins TRBV4-2 and TRBJ2-5; TRBD1 agrees at 7 bases. V shed 0 bases, J shed 5 bases, and the junction held 9 bases outside the gene matches. Germline-derived CDR1 and CDR2 are LGHNA and YNFKEQ. This CDR3 is 16 amino acids long.